The clone carrying this TCR beta chain was detected a few times. Its antigen is unknown. This sample is drawn from a study of post-analysis software for immune sequencing data. Study conclusions and caveats: The study found TRBV5-6, TRBV5-1 and TRBV20-1 among five or six TRBV segments more frequent in patients than controls. Normalized Chao1 diversity was significantly lower in multiple sclerosis patients than in controls.

cDNA libraries of TCR beta carried unique molecular identifiers. TCRdb ran MiXCR on the PCR reads and lists one entry per CDR3 protein. Found here are fewer than 850,000 distinct CDR3 sequences, 25% to 30% of them singletons; the top ten hold 0.56%. CDR1 and CDR2 from the germline V gene are MGHDK and SYGVNS. The ends were cut back, 1 base at V and 4 bases at J, with 13 bases in the middle. The CDR3 sequence is 15 residues long. This receptor was identified in a girl aged 5 to 17 with multiple sclerosis. This chain links TRBV25-1 with TRBJ1-1; D might be TRBD1 (6 bases). Input material: blood. The CDR3 protein is CASSELTGARTEAFF. The DNA of the CDR3 is TGTGCCAGCAGTGAATTGACAGGAGCTCGCACTGAAGCTTTCTTT.